A few counts support the clone carrying this TCR beta chain. This specimen belongs to a study of identical twins. From germline, CDR1 is SGHAT and CDR2 FQNNGV. The CDR3 covers 12 residues. The V and J ends lost 2 bases and 7 bases respectively, with 9 bases between them. TCRdb itself ran the 5' RACE reads through MiXCR, one entry per CDR3 protein. The table records 550,000 to 700,000 distinct CDR3 sequences, around 21% of them present only once. These same records also appear under a second study, on T cells expressing NK-cell markers.

The sequenced material came from PBMCs. This sequence was found in a young woman in good health. The V and J genes are TRBV11-2 and TRBJ2-7; perhaps TRBD2 as D (5 bases). The CDR3 sequence: CASSLSSGEQYF. CDR3 in DNA: TGTGCCAGCAGCTTATCCTCGGGGGAGCAGTACTTC.